Sequencing of this TCR beta chain was carried out in a study of Ad26.COV2.S vaccination and SARS-CoV-2 variants. The wider study: Enrolled in COV1001, the donor was in the Ad26.COV2.S trial arm, which received the vaccine.

Overall study results and limits: Breadth of non-spike TCRs did not differ between vaccinees and placebo recipients.

Treatment indicated: some 20 received Ad26.COV2.S at low or high dose, single or two shots; 5 received placebo; per-sample allocation not given. Sampling took place 63 days after the first vaccine or placebo injection. Sequencing used immunoSEQ multiplex PCR; TCRdb keeps in-frame clones, though not all of them. This table has hundreds of thousands of clones, 89% appearing once. Turning to this clone: Its specificity is not known.

Between the trimmed V and J ends, which lost 6 bases and 1 base, there was a span of 13 bases. Germline assignment: CDR1 MNHEY and CDR2 SVGAGI. The CDR3 totals 15 residues. The receptor comes from a person aged 18-65 years who received the Ad26.COV2.S COVID-19 vaccine or a placebo. The chain couples TRBV6-5 to TRBJ1-3; no firm D call. Sample: peripheral blood, taken in a trial of Ad26.COV2.S vaccine versus placebo. The CDR3 DNA reads TGTGCCAGCAGAGGCTCGGTTGGTTCTGGAAACACCATATATTTT. Translation gives CASRGSVGSGNTIYF.